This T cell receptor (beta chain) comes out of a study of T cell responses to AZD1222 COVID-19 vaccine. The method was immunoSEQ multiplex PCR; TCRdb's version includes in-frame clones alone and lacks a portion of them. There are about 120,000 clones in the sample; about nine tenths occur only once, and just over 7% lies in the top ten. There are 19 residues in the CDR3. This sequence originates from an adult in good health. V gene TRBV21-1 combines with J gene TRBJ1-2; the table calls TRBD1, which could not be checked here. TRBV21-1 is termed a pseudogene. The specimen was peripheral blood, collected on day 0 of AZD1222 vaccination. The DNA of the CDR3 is TGTGCCAGCAGCATTAGGTCTCACATTGGTCAGGGATTAATACGTGGCTACACCTTC. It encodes CASSIRSHIGQGLIRGYTF.